The source of this T cell receptor (beta chain) is a study of naive and memory T cell subsets. Ligated cDNA underwent four rounds of PCR with nested alpha and beta constant region primers and SP2. Blood and skin TCR RNA was reverse transcribed with alpha and beta constant primers. TCRdb reprocessed the 5' RACE reads via MiXCR and lists one record per CDR3 protein. The data contain 55,000 to 70,000 distinct CDR3 sequences, approximately 6.6% of them singletons. V lost 7 bases to trimming and J lost 4 bases, with 19 bases between them. This CDR3 region has 15 residues. A few counts support this clonotype. The target antigen is unknown. Findings of the study overall: This RNA-based method may be sensitive to activation-related transcript changes.

A UMI-containing oligonucleotide was joined by 3' ligation to the TCR cDNA template. Whole-blood samples were 2.5 to 3 ml of peripheral blood from healthy adult volunteers. Reverse transcription used DNase-treated unsorted total RNA, aiming for about 1 to 1000 ng. The J gene is TRBJ2-5, the V gene TRBV12-3 or TRBV12-4; a weak D match, TRBD2 (5 bases). The sequence was obtained from a male donor in good health. CDR3 sequence reads: CASTPRVGVGETQYF. DNA of the CDR3: TGTGCCAGCACCCCCCGAGTGGGAGTTGGAGAGACCCAGTACTTC.